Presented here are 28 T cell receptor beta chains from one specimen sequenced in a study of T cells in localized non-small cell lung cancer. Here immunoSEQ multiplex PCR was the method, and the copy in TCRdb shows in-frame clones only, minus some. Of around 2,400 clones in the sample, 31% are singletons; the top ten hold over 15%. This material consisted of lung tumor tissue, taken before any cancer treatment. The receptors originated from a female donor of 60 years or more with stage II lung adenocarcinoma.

CDR3 sequence: CASSLPDQNTEAFF. The CDR3 DNA follows: TGTGCCAGCAGTTTACCCGACCAGAACACTGAAGCTTTCTTT. This chain uses TRBV28 with TRBJ1-1; D remains ambiguous. The V gene lost 2 bases and the J gene lost 1 base, with 8 bases spanning the gap. CDR1 and CDR2 from the germline V gene are MDHEN and SYDVKM. CDR3 length equals 14 residues.

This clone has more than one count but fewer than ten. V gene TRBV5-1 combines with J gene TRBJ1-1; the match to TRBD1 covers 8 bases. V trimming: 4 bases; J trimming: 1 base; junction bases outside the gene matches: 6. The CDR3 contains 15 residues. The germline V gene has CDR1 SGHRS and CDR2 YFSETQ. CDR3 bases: TGCGCCAGCAGCCTTGGACAGGGTCGGAACACTGAAGCTTTCTTT. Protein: CASSLGQGRNTEAFF.

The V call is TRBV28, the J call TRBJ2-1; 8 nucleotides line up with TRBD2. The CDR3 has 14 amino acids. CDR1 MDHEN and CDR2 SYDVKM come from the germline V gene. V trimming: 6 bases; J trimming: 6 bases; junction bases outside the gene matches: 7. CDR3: CASRTSAGGNEQFF. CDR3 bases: TGTGCCAGCAGGACTAGTGCGGGGGGCAATGAGCAGTTCTTC. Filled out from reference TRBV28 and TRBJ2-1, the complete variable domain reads DVKVTQSSRYLVKRTGEKVFLECVQDMDHENMFWYRQDPGLGLRLIYFSYDVKMKEKGDIPEGYSVSREKKERFSLILESASTNQTSMYLCASRTSAGGNEQFFGPGTRLTVL.

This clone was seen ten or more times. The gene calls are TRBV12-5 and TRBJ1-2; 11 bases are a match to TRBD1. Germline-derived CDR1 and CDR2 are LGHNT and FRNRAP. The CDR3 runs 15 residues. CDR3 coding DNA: TGTGCCAGCCGCTCAGCCGGACAGGGGGCGGGTGGCTACACCTTC. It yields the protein CASRSAGQGAGGYTF.

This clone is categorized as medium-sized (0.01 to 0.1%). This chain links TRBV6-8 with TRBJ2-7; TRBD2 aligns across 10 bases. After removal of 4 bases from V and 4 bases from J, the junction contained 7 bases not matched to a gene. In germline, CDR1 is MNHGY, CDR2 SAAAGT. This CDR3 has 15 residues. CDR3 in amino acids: CASSFLAGVRYEQYF. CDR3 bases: TGTGCCAGCAGTTTCCTAGCGGGAGTGAGATACGAGCAGTACTTC.

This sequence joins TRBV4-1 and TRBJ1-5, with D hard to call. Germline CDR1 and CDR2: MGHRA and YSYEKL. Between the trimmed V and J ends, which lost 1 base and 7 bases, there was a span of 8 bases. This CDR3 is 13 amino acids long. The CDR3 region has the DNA TGCGCCAGCAGCCAAGCCTCGGGACAGCCCCAGCATTTT. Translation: CASSQASGQPQHF.

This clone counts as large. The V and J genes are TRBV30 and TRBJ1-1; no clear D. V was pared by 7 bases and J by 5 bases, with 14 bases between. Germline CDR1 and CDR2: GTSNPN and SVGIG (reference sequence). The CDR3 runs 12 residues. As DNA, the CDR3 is TGTGCCTATAGCCTGGGAGGTACTGAAGCTTTCTTT. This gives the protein CAYSLGGTEAFF.

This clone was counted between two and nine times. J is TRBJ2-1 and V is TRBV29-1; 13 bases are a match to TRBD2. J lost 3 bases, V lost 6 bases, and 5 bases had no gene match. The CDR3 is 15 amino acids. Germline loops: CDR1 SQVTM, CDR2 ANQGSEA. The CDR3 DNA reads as TGCAGCGTGGATCGGACTAGCGGGAGCTACAATGAGCAGTTCTTC. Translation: CSVDRTSGSYNEQFF.

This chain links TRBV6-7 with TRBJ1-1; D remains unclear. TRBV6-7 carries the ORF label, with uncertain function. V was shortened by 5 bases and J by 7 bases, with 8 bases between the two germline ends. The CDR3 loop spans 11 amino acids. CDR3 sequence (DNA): TGTGCCAGCAGTGTTCAGCTTGAAGCTTTCTTT. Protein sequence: CASSVQLEAFF.

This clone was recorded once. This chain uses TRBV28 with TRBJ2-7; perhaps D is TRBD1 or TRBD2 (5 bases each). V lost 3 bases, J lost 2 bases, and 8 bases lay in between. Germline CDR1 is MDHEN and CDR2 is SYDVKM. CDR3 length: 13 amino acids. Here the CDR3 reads CASSLGDPYEQYV. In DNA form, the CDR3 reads TGTGCCAGCAGTTTGGGGGACCCCTACGAGCAGTACGTC.

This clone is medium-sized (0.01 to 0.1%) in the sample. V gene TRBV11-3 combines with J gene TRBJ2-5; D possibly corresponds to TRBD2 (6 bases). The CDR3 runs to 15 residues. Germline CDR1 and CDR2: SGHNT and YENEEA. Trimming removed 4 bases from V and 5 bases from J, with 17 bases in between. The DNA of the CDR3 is TGTGCCAGCAGCTCGGGTCGGAGGGTTGGGGAGACCCAGTACTTC. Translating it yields CASSSGRRVGETQYF.

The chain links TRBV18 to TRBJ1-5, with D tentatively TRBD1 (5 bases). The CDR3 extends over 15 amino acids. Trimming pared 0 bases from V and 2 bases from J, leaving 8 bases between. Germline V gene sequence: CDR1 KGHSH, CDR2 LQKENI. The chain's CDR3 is CASSPPTGGNQPQHF. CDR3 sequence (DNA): TGTGCCAGCTCACCACCGACGGGGGGCAATCAGCCCCAGCATTTT.

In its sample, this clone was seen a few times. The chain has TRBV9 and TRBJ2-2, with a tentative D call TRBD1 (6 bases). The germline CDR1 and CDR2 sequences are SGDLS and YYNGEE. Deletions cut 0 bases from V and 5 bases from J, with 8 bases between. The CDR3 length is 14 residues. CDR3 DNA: TGTGCCAGCAGCGTAGGGGACAAAACCGGGGAGCTGTTTTTT. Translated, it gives CASSVGDKTGELFF.

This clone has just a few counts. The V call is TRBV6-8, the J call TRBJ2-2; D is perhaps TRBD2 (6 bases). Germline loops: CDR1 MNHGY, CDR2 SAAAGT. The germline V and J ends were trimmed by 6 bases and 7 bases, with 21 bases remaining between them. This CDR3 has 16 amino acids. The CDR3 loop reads CASRPAPGRGIGELFF. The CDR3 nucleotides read TGTGCCAGCAGGCCCGCCCCAGGGCGGGGCATCGGGGAGCTGTTTTTT.

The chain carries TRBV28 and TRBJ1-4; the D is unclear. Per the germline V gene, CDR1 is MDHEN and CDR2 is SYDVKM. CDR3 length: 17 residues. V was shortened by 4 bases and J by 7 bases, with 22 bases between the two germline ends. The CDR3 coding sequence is TGTGCCAGCAGTTCCCTAGGACTGGACCTGGAGGGTGAAAAACTGTTTTTT. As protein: CASSSLGLDLEGEKLFF.

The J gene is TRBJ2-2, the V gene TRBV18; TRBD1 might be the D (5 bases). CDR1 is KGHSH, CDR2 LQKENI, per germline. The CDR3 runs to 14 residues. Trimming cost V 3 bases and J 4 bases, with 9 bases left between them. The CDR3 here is CASSPLDSTGELFF. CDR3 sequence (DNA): TGTGCCAGCTCACCCTTAGACAGCACCGGGGAGCTGTTTTTT.

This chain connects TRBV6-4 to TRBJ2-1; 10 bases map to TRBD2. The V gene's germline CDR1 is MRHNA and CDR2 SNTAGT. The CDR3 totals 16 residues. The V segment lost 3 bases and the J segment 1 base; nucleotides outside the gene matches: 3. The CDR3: CASSEAGGSSYNEQFF. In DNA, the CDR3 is TGTGCCAGCAGTGAAGCGGGAGGGTCTTCCTACAATGAGCAGTTCTTC.

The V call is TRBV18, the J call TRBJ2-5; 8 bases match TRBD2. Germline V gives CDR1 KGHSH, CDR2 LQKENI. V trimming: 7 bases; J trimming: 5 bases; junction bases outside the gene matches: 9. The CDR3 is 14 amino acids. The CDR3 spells CASYSGTGGETQYF. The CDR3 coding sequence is TGTGCCAGCTATTCCGGGACGGGAGGGGAGACCCAGTACTTC.

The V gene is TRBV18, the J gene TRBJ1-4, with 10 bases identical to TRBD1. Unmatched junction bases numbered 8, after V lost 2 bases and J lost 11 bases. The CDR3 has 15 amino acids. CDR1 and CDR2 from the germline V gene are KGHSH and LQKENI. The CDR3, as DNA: TGTGCCAGCTCACCAATTCCCGGGACAGGGGTTAAACTGTTTTTT. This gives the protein CASSPIPGTGVKLFF.

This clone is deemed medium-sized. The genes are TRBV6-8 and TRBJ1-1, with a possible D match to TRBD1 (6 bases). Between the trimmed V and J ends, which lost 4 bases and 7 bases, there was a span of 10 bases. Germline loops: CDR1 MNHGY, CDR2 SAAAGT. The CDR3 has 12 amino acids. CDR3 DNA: TGTGCCAGCAGTTCAACGACAGGTGAAGCTTTCTTT. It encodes CASSSTTGEAFF.

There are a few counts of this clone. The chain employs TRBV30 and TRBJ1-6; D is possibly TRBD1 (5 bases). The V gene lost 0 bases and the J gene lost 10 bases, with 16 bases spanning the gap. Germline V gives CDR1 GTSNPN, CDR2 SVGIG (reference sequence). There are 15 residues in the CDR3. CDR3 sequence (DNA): TGTGCCTGGAGTGTACTCGAGGGGAGGGAATCACCCCTCCACTTT. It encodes CAWSVLEGRESPLHF. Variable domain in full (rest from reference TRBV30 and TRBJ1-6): SQTIHQWPATLVQPVGSPLSLECTVEGTSNPNLYWYRQAAGRGLQLLFYSVGIGQISSEVPQNLSASRPQDRQFILSSKKLLLSDSGFYLCAWSVLEGRESPLHFGNGTRLTVT.

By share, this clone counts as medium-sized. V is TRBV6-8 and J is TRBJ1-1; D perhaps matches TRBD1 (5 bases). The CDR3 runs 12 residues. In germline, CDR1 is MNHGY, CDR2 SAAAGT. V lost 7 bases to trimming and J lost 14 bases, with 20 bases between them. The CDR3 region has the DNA TGTGCCAGCACCTCAACAAGGGGCCACAGCTTCTTT. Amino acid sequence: CASTSTRGHSFF.

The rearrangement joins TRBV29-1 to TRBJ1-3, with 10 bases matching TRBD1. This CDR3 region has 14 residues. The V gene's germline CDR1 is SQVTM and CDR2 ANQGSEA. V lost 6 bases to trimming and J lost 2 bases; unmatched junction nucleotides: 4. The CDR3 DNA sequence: TGCAGCGTGGGGACAGGGGCGACTGGAAACACCATATATTTT. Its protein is CSVGTGATGNTIYF.

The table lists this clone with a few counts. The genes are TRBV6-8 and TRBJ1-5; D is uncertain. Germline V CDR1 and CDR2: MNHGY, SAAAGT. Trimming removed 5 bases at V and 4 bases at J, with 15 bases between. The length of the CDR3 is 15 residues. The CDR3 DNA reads TGTGCCAGCAGTGGAATGACGGGTGGTAATCAGCCCCAGCATTTT. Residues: CASSGMTGGNQPQHF.

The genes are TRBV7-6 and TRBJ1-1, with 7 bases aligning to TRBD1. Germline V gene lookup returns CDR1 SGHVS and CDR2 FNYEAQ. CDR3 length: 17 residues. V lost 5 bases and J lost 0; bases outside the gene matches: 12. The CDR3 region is CASSEPQGGDMNTEAFF. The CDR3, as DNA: TGTGCCAGCAGCGAACCCCAGGGGGGAGATATGAACACTGAAGCTTTCTTT.

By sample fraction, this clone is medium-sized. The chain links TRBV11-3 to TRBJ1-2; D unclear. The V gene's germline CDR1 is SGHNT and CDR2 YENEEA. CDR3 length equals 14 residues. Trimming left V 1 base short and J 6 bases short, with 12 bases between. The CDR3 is CASSLVGSVNGYTF. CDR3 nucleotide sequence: TGTGCCAGCAGCTTAGTGGGGTCAGTTAATGGCTACACCTTC.

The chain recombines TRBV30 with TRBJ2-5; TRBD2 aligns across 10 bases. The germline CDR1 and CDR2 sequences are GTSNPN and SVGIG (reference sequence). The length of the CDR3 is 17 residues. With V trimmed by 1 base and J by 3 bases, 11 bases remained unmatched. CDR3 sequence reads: CAWSADGGLAGEETQYF. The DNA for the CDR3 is TGTGCCTGGAGTGCCGATGGGGGGCTAGCGGGAGAAGAGACCCAGTACTTC.

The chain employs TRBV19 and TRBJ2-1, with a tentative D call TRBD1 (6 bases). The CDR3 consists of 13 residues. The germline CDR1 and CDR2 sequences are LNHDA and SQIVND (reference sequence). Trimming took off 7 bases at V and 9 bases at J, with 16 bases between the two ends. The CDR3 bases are TGTGCCAGTACCCTGGGGGCTCGAGGTGAGCAGTTCTTC. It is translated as CASTLGARGEQFF.